This entry lists 14 T cell receptor beta chains sequenced from one sample in a study of monozygotic twins with inflammatory bowel disease. One entry per CDR3 protein, without DNA, is what TCRdb gives after re-calling the 5' RACE reads. The sample table includes some 440,000 distinct CDR3 sequences. The specimen sequenced was blood. The receptors stem from a human donor with ulcerative colitis or Crohn's disease, or a healthy co-twin of an affected twin (not recorded which).

The chain combines TRBV12-3 or TRBV12-4 with TRBJ2-1; TCRdb returns TRBD2, unconfirmable since there is no DNA. This CDR3 has 20 amino acids. The CDR3 here is CASSFSGTSGYYSSYNEQFF.

The chain joins TRBV5-4 to TRBJ2-2. The CDR3 sequence is 15 residues long. Germline V gene lookup returns CDR1 SGHNT and CDR2 YYREEE (reference sequence). The chain's CDR3 is CASSFFDSNTGELFF.

The rearrangement joins TRBV5-5 to TRBJ2-7; the TCRdb call, TRBD2, lacks DNA for checking. The CDR3 is made up of 17 amino acids. The germline gives CDR1 SGHKS, CDR2 YYEKEE (reference sequence). The chain's CDR3 is CASSSLSGSGPAYEQYF.

The chain employs TRBV7-2 and TRBJ2-2; the D call from TCRdb, TRBD2, cannot be confirmed without DNA. Germline loops: CDR1 SGHTA, CDR2 FQGNSA. The CDR3 contains 16 residues. CDR3 residues: CASSFASPGSTGELFF.

V usage is TRBV6-2 or TRBV6-3 and J usage is TRBJ2-2. CDR3 size: 12 residues. CDR1 and CDR2 (germline): MNHEY, SVGEGT. CDR3 protein: CAGQRWAGELFF.

The rearrangement joins TRBV10-3 to TRBJ2-5. Germline CDR1 is ENHRY and CDR2 is SYGVKD. The CDR3 spans 14 residues. The chain's CDR3 is CAISMSGNQETQYF.

The chain recombines TRBV29-1 with TRBJ2-4; absent DNA, TCRdb's TRBD1 call cannot be checked. This CDR3 region has 14 residues. From germline, CDR1 is SQVTM and CDR2 ANQGSEA. The chain's CDR3 is CSVGAGKAKNIQYF.

The rearrangement links TRBV14 to TRBJ2-1; TCRdb gives TRBD1 as the D gene, but with no DNA this cannot be confirmed. The CDR3 extends over 12 amino acids. Germline V lookup: CDR1 SGHDN, CDR2 FVKESK. The chain's CDR3 is CASSPQGNEQFF.

The chain links TRBV7-2 to TRBJ2-3. This CDR3 contains 16 residues. CDR1 SGHTA and CDR2 FQGNSA come from the germline V gene. This chain's CDR3 is CASSSRAGTSTDTQYF.

The gene calls are TRBV3-1 and TRBJ2-1; TCRdb's D call of TRBD2 is untestable without DNA. This CDR3 comprises 17 residues. Germline values: CDR1 LGHDT, CDR2 YNNKEL (reference sequence). This CDR3 is CASSQTSGGYAYNEQFF.

J is TRBJ1-1 and V is TRBV7-9. Germline CDR1 is SEHNR and CDR2 is FQNEAQ (reference sequence). The CDR3 contains 14 residues. CDR3 in amino acids: CASSLIALNTEAFF.

The CDR3 region is CASSGVAGGYNEQFF. The chain couples TRBV7-6 to TRBJ2-1; TCRdb's D call of TRBD2 is untestable without DNA. From germline, CDR1 is SGHVS and CDR2 FNYEAQ. CDR3 length: 15 residues.

This chain uses TRBV11-2 with TRBJ1-2. This CDR3 is built from 14 residues. CDR1 is SGHAT and CDR2 is FQNNGV in the germline V gene. This CDR3 is CASSLEGQVYGYTF.

The chain links TRBV20-1 to TRBJ2-5; lacking DNA, the TRBD2 call made by TCRdb goes unchecked. The length of the CDR3 is 15 residues. In germline, CDR1 is DFQATT, CDR2 SNEGSKA (reference sequence). This chain's CDR3 is CSASTSGMRQETQYF.